This entry lists 11 T cell receptor beta chains sequenced from one sample in a study of shared clonotypes between healthy human individuals. Clones were sequenced by immunoSEQ multiplex PCR, and TCRdb holds only the in-frame ones, with some missing. The table lists around 2.5 million clones, roughly 93% of them singletons, with approximately 0.37% in the top ten. Sequencing was done on a sample of naive CD4+ T cells from PBMCs. Subset specified: CD45RA+ positively selected. These receptors were collected from a young man in good health. Some clones in this sample may be carry-over from other donors' samples.

This rearrangement joins TRBV6-5 to TRBJ1-5; D is unclear. V lost 0 bases and J 10 bases, leaving 13 bases between the germline ends. Germline CDR1 reads MNHEY; CDR2 reads SVGAGI. The CDR3 length is 14 residues. CDR3 DNA: TGTGCCAGCAGTTACTCGAATGGGATGGGTCCCCAGCATTTT. It is translated as CASSYSNGMGPQHF.

The chain recombines TRBV29-1 with TRBJ1-3, with D uncertain. CDR3 size: 12 residues. The ends were cut back, 4 bases at V and 4 bases at J, with 8 bases in the middle. Germline CDR1 reads SQVTM; CDR2 reads ANQGSEA. The CDR3 DNA follows: TGCAGCGTTGTGGGCGGCGGAAACACCATATATTTT. This encodes CSVVGGGNTIYF. The variable domain in full, completed from reference TRBV29-1 and TRBJ1-3, reads SAVISQKPSRDICQRGTSLTIQCQVDSQVTMMFWYRQQPGQSLTLIATANQGSEATYESGFVIDKFPISRPNLTFSTLTVSNMSPEDSSIYLCSVVGGGNTIYFGEGSWLTVV.

This chain links TRBV25-1 with TRBJ2-1; 7 bases map to TRBD1. CDR3 length: 17 residues. V was pared by 4 bases and J by 0 bases, with 9 bases of the junction left unmatched. Germline-derived CDR1 and CDR2 are MGHDK and SYGVNS. The CDR3 sequence: CASSGRGRLSSYNEQFF. The CDR3 DNA reads TGTGCCAGCAGTGGAAGGGGGCGGCTGAGCTCCTACAATGAGCAGTTCTTC.

V is TRBV25-1 and J is TRBJ2-3, with D maybe TRBD2 (6 bases). The V and J ends lost 5 bases and 0 bases respectively, with 9 bases between them. The germline V gene encodes CDR1 MGHDK and CDR2 SYGVNS. The CDR3 is made up of 14 amino acids. The CDR3 sequence is CASSKGLSTDTQYF. In nucleotides, the CDR3 is TGTGCCAGCAGTAAGGGACTCAGCACAGATACGCAGTATTTT.

This chain joins TRBV19 and TRBJ2-5; D is ambiguous. The CDR3 consists of 12 residues. V was shortened by 5 bases and J by 3 bases, with 7 bases between the two germline ends. CDR1 is LNHDA and CDR2 is SQIVND in the germline V gene (reference sequence). The CDR3 sequence is CASSEDEETQYF. The CDR3 nucleotides are TGTGCCAGTAGTGAGGATGAAGAGACCCAGTACTTC.

In the case of this clone: Other DNA sequences from this sample encode an identical CDR3 as well. The gene calls are TRBV5-1 and TRBJ2-7; no reliable D call. The CDR3 totals 11 residues. Trimming removed 4 bases at V and 3 bases at J, with 5 bases between. CDR1 and CDR2 (germline): SGHRS, YFSETQ. The CDR3 DNA reads TGCGCCAGCAGCCAAAACTACGAGCAGTACTTC. Encoded protein: CASSQNYEQYF.

This chain uses TRBV5-6 with TRBJ2-1, with no clear D. The length of the CDR3 is 12 residues. Trimming took 3 bases from V and 11 from J, leaving 12 bases between them. Looked up from germline, CDR1 is SGHDT and CDR2 is YYEEEE. In DNA, the CDR3 is TGTGCCAGCAGCTCTGGGGTGCCCAAGCAGTTCTTC. Translated: CASSSGVPKQFF. Variable domain in full (rest from reference TRBV5-6 and TRBJ2-1): DAGVTQSPTHLIKTRGQQVTLRCSPKSGHDTVSWYQQALGQGPQFIFQYYEEEERQRGNFPDRFSGHQFPNYSSELNVNALLLGDSALYLCASSSGVPKQFFGPGTRLTVL.

The chain is built from TRBV6-5 and TRBJ2-3, with D perhaps being TRBD1 or TRBD2 (5 bases each). V lost 6 bases and J lost 9, with 13 bases in between. This CDR3 spans 12 amino acids. Germline V lookup: CDR1 MNHEY, CDR2 SVGAGI. The CDR3 DNA is TGTGCCAGCAGCCCCGGGACCCGGACGCAGTATTTT. It translates to CASSPGTRTQYF.

The CDR3 bases are TGCAGCGTTGGGGAAGGGACGCTCGTCCCCTATGGCTACACCTTC. Amino acid sequence: CSVGEGTLVPYGYTF. The V and J genes are TRBV29-1 and TRBJ1-2, with D tentatively TRBD1 (5 bases). Trimming removed 4 bases at V and 4 bases at J, with 19 bases between. Germline V gives CDR1 SQVTM, CDR2 ANQGSEA. This CDR3 comprises 15 residues.

This chain links TRBV2 with TRBJ2-7, with D perhaps matching TRBD2 (6 bases). Germline values: CDR1 SNHLY, CDR2 FYNNEI. V was trimmed by 2 bases and J by 7 bases, leaving 12 bases between them. CDR3 length: 13 amino acids. CDR3 nucleotide sequence: TGTGCCAGCAGTGAAACCGGTGCGGGAGAGCAGTACTTC. Its protein product is CASSETGAGEQYF. Full variable domain (missing parts from reference TRBV2 and TRBJ2-7): EPEVTQTPSHQVTQMGQEVILRCVPISNHLYFYWYRQILGQKVEFLVSFYNNEISEKSEIFDDQFSVERPDGSNFTLKIRSTKLEDSAMYFCASSETGAGEQYFGPGTRLTVT.

V is TRBV27 and J is TRBJ2-1, with 9 nucleotides matching TRBD1. The CDR3 length is 14 residues. Germline assignment: CDR1 MNHEY and CDR2 SMNVEV (reference sequence). With V trimmed by 10 bases and J by 4 bases, 8 bases remained unmatched. The CDR3 loop is CATAGTGKYNEQFF. The CDR3 DNA is TGTGCCACCGCCGGGACAGGGAAGTACAATGAGCAGTTCTTC.